This T cell receptor beta chain was identified in a study of CD8 T cells in ankylosing spondylitis. Study-wide points: Blood from ankylosing spondylitis patients appeared to carry a characteristic roughly 8-variant TCR beta motif.

In this sample, this clonotype turned up a few times. Its antigen is not known. V lost 6 bases, J lost 8 bases, and 7 bases stayed unmatched. CDR3 length equals 13 residues. Construction of TCR beta libraries was performed using quantitative 5'-RACE with molecular barcodes. TCRdb called the 5' RACE reads again in MiXCR, with one record for every CDR3 protein. Of about 450,000 distinct CDR3 sequences listed, roughly 27% are singletons. V is TRBV12-3 or TRBV12-4 and J is TRBJ1-2, with 9 bases fitting TRBD1. Sequenced input: blood, either unsorted or a sorted T cell fraction (not recorded which). The receptor comes from a male donor with ankylosing spondylitis. CDR3 sequence: CASRRDRGGGYTF. DNA of the CDR3: TGTGCCAGCAGACGTGACAGGGGGGGCGGCTACACCTTC.